The 5 T cell receptor beta chains reported below all come from one sample, sequenced in a study of blood T cells in healthy people across ages. For the second PCR, which ran for roughly 6 to 11 cycles, a sample-barcoded 5' primer and a J-beta primer mix were used. A single record per CDR3 protein comes from TCRdb applying MiXCR to the 5' RACE reads. The profile covers hundreds of thousands of distinct CDR3 sequences, with around 49% appearing a single time and around 32% taken by the ten largest. The sample taken for sequencing was blood. All receptors derive from a woman in her sixties or seventies in good health.

The rearrangement joins TRBV5-1 to TRBJ2-5; a weak D match, TRBD2 (6 bases). With the DNA end fitting TRBJ2-7 better, the J assignment may be wrong. CDR3 size: 15 residues. Germline V lookup: CDR1 SGHRS, CDR2 YFSETQ. The CDR3 DNA follows: TGCGCCAGCAGCTTGGTTAGCGGAATTTATTACGAGCAGTACTTC. Translated: CASSLVSGIYYEQYF.

This chain uses TRBV29-1 with TRBJ2-7; 7 bases agree with TRBD1. CDR1 and CDR2 (germline): SQVTM, ANQGSEA. This CDR3 region has 18 residues. V gave up 4 bases and J gave up 7 bases; unmatched junction bases: 25. CDR3 in DNA: TGCAGCGTTGTGTCTCCCGCGGCTAGGGACAGCTCCTACAATGAGCAGTACTTC. This encodes CSVVSPAARDSSYNEQYF.

This clonotype was seen only a few times. J is TRBJ1-2 and V is TRBV7-8; TRBD1 matches 9 bases. CDR1 is SGHVS and CDR2 is FQNEAQ in the germline V gene. V shed 1 base and J 8 bases; nucleotides not matched to a gene: 5. The CDR3 loop spans 14 amino acids. DNA for the CDR3: TGTGCCAGCAGCTTAGGGACAGGGGAAGGCGGCTACACCTTC. Translating it yields CASSLGTGEGGYTF.

The chain is built from TRBV5-6 and TRBJ1-2; D remains ambiguous. Per the germline V gene, CDR1 is SGHDT and CDR2 is YYEEEE. This CDR3 region has 13 residues. The V end was cut by 1 base, the J end by 8 bases, with 12 bases between. The DNA for the CDR3 is TGTGCCAGCAGCTTGAGGTGGCAGCGGGGCTACACCTTC. Translating gives CASSLRWQRGYTF.

V gene TRBV21-1 combines with J gene TRBJ2-7. TRBV21-1 is reported as a pseudogene. The CDR3 runs to 12 residues. This CDR3 reads CASFFPRYEQYF. The CDR3 bases are TGTGCCAGTTTCTTTCCGAGGTACGAGCAGTACTTC.